This TCR beta chain was documented in a study of T cells in Graves' hyperthyroidism and ophthalmopathy. Study-wide results and limits: Model predictions of ophthalmopathy came a median approximately seven months before onset.

With respect to this clonotype: Its target is unknown.

Subjects aged 18 to 65 presented with newly diagnosed hyperthyroidism of less than 2 months' duration. Amplified regions were TCR beta CDR3 sequences from RNA transcripts. RT-PCR in the first round (using the HTBI primer set) targeted the TCR CDR3. TCRdb processed the multiplex PCR reads anew with MiXCR; each CDR3 protein has one entry. Among 600,000 to 800,000 distinct CDR3 sequences, around 40% were seen once, and the ten largest hold 30% to 40%. This CDR3 has 16 residues. With 6 bases clipped from V and 7 bases from J, the junction kept 10 bases outside the gene matches. Germline CDR1 and CDR2: SEHNR and FQNEAQ (reference sequence).

Sequenced material: blood. This receptor was identified in a middle-aged woman with Graves' hyperthyroidism. The J gene is TRBJ1-6, the V gene TRBV7-9, with TRBD1 matching over 9 bases. The CDR3 region is CASSLRDRARNSPLHF. DNA for the CDR3: TGTGCCAGCAGTTTACGGGACAGGGCCAGAAATTCACCCCTCCACTTT.